This T cell receptor (beta chain) was identified during a study of early T cells in non-severe SARS-CoV-2 infection. Whole-study context: Sequenced bulk RNA came from whole blood that was unsorted, and chains were unpaired. Study-level results: Anti-spike CD8 specificities were favored by VDJdb matching, whose results missed private and CD4 specificities.

This clonotype was seen more than once but under ten times. No antigen is known for it. Individual cDNA molecules received unique molecular identifiers. TCRdb passed the 5' RACE reads through MiXCR, listing each CDR3 protein once. Of roughly 120,000 distinct CDR3 sequences in the sample, more than 12% were seen once. The V segment lost 1 base and the J segment 0 bases; nucleotides outside the gene matches: 7. CDR1 SGDLS and CDR2 YYNGEE come from the germline V gene. CDR3 size: 17 residues. The J gene is TRBJ2-3, the V gene TRBV9, with 8 bases that match TRBD2. The sample was whole blood. The sequence was obtained from an adult who was a healthcare worker with PCR-confirmed SARS-CoV-2 infection or an uninfected control (not recorded which). CDR3 sequence reads: CASSVRSGGASTDTQYF. CDR3 bases: TGTGCCAGCAGCGTACGAAGCGGGGGAGCTAGCACAGATACGCAGTATTTT.